This T cell receptor (beta chain) was recovered during a study of regulatory T cells in long-lasting Graves disease. The time point is: persistent/refractory GD, antithyroid drugs over 5 years with positive TRAb. There was RNA extracted from PBMCs, and the TCR library was made from it. Doctors identified Graves' disease using the American Thyroid Association guidelines. From each patient, around 8.7 milliliters of peripheral blood was drawn and collected into an EDTA anticoagulant tube. J lost 4 bases, V lost 1 base, and 6 bases had no gene match. CDR1 is SEHNR and CDR2 is FQNEAQ in the germline V gene (reference sequence). The CDR3 runs 17 residues. The study, taken as a whole, reports: The work looked only at peripheral blood and did not look at thyroid tissue. Among samples with persistent disease, TRBV28, TRBJ1-2 and TRBJ2-5 were favored.

About this clonotype itself: The target antigen is unknown.

Sequencing libraries for TCR beta were prepared with iRepertoire HTBI primers and Arm-PCR of CDR3 regions. TCRdb re-called the multiplex PCR reads with MiXCR, one entry per CDR3 protein. The sample shows a few hundred thousand distinct CDR3 sequences, around a quarter of them seen only once. This chain uses TRBV7-9 with TRBJ2-7; 14 nucleotides agree with TRBD2. The receptor's source is a female donor with Graves disease. The sample in question was peripheral blood mononuclear cells (PBMCs), obtained when the disease was refractory, from a patient treated with antithyroid drugs. This CDR3 reads CASSLEVGLAGVYEQYF. In nucleotides, the CDR3 is TGTGCCAGCAGCTTAGAGGTGGGACTAGCGGGAGTGTACGAGCAGTACTTC.